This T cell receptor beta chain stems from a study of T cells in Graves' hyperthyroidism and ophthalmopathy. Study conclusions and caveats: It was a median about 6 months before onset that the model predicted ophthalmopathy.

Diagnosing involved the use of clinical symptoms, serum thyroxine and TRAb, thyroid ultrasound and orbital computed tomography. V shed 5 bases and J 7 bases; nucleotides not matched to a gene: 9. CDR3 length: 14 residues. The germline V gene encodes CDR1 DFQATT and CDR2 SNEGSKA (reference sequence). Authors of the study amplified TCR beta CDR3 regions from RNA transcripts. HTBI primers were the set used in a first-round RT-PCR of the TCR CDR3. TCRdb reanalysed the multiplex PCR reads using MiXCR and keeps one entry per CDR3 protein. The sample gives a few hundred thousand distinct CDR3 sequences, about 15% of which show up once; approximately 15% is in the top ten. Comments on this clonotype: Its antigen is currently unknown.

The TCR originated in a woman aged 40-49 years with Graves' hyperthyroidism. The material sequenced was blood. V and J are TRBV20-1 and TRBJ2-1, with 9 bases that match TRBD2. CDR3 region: CSASLSGRFNEQFF. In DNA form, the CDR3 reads TGCAGTGCTTCACTTAGCGGGAGATTTAATGAGCAGTTCTTC.